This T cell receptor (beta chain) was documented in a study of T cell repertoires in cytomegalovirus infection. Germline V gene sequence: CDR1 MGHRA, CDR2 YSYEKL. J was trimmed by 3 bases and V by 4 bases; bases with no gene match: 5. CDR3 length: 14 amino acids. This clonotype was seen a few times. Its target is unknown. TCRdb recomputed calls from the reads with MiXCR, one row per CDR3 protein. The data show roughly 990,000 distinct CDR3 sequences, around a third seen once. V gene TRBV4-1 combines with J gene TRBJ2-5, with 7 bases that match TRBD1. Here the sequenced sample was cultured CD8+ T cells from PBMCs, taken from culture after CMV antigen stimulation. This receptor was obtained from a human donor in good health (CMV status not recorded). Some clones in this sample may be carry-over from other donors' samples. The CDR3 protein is CASSPRQGEETQYF. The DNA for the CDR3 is TGCGCCAGCAGCCCCCGACAGGGAGAAGAGACCCAGTACTTC.